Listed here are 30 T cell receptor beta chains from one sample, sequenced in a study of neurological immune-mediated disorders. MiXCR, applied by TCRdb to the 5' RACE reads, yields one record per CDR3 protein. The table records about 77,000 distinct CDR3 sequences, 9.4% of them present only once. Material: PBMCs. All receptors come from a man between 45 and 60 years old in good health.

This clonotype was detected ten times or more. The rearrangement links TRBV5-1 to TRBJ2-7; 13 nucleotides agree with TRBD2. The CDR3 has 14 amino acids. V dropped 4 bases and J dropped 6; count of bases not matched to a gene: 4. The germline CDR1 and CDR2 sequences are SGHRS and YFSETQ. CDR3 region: CASSGLAGEIEQYF. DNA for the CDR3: TGCGCCAGCAGCGGACTAGCGGGAGAGATCGAGCAGTACTTC. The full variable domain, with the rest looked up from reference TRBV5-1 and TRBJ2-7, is KAGVTQTPRYLIKTRGQQVTLSCSPISGHRSVSWYQQTPGQGLQFLFEYFSETQRNKGNFPGRFSGRQFSNSRSEMNVSTLELGDSALYLCASSGLAGEIEQYFGPGTRLTVT.

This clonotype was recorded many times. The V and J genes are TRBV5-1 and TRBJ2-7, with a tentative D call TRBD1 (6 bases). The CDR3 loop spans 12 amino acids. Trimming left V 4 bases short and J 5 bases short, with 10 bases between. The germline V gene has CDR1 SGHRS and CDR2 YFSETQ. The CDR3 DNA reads TGCGCCAGCAGCGCAGGGGCCCACGAGCAGTACTTC. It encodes CASSAGAHEQYF.

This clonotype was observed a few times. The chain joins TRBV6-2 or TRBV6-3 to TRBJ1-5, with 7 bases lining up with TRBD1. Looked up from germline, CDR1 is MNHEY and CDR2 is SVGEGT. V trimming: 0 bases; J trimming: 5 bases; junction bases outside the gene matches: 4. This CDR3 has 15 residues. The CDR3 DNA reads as TGTGCCAGCAGTTACTCGAGGGGGCGCTATCAGCCCCAGCATTTT. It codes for CASSYSRGRYQPQHF.

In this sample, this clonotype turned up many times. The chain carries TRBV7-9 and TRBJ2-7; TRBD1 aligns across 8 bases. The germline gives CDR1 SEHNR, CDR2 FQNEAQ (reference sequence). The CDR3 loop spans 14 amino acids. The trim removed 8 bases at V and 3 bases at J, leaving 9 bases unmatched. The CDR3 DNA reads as TGTGCCAGCCTACGGCCCGACAGGGGCTACGAGCAGTACTTC. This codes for CASLRPDRGYEQYF.

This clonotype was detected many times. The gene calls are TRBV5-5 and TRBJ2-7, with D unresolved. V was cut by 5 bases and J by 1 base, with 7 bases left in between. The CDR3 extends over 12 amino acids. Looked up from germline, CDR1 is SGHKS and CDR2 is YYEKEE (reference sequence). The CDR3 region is CASRGPSYEQYF. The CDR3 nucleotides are TGTGCCAGCAGAGGTCCGTCCTACGAGCAGTACTTC.

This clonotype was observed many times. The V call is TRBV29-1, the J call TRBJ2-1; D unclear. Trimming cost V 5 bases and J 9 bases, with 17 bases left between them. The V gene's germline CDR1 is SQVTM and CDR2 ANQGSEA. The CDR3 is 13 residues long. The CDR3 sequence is CSVLSRSFIEQFF. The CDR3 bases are TGCAGCGTTTTAAGTAGGAGCTTCATTGAGCAGTTCTTC.

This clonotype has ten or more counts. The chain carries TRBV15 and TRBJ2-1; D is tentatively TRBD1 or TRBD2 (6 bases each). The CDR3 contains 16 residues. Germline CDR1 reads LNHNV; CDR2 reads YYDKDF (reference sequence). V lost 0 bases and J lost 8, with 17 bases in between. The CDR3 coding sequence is TGTGCCACCAGCAGAGAAGGGGGGTTCCCTGCGGATGAGCAGTTCTTC. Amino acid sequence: CATSREGGFPADEQFF. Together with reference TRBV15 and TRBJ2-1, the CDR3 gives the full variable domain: DAMVIQNPRYQVTQFGKPVTLSCSQTLNHNVMYWYQQKSSQAPKLLFHYYDKDFNNEADTPDNFQSRRPNTSFCFLDIRSPGLGDTAMYLCATSREGGFPADEQFFGPGTRLTVL.

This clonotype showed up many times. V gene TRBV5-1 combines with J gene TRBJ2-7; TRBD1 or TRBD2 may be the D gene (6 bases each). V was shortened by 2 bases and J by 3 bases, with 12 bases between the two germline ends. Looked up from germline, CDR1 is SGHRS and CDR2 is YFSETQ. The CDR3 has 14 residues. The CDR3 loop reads CASSFRTAGYEQYF. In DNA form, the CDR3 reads TGCGCCAGCAGCTTCCGGACAGCGGGCTACGAGCAGTACTTC. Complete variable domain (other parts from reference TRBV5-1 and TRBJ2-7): KAGVTQTPRYLIKTRGQQVTLSCSPISGHRSVSWYQQTPGQGLQFLFEYFSETQRNKGNFPGRFSGRQFSNSRSEMNVSTLELGDSALYLCASSFRTAGYEQYFGPGTRLTVT.

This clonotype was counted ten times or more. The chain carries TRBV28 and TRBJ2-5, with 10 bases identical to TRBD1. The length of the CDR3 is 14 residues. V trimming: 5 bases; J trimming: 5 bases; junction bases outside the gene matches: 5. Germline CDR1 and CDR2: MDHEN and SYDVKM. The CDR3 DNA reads TGTGCCAGCAGTCCGTCGGGACAGGGGGAGACCCAGTACTTC. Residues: CASSPSGQGETQYF. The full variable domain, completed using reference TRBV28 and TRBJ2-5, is DVKVTQSSRYLVKRTGEKVFLECVQDMDHENMFWYRQDPGLGLRLIYFSYDVKMKEKGDIPEGYSVSREKKERFSLILESASTNQTSMYLCASSPSGQGETQYFGPGTRLLVL.

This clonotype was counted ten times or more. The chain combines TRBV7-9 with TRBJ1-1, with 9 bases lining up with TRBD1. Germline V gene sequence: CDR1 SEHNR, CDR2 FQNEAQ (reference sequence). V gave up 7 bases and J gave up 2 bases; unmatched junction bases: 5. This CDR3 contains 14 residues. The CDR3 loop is CASTWTGVNTEAFF. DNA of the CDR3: TGTGCCAGCACCTGGACAGGGGTAAACACTGAAGCTTTCTTT. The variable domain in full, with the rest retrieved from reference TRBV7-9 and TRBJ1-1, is DTGVSQNPRHKITKRGQNVTFRCDPISEHNRLYWYRQTLGQGPEFLTYFQNEAQLEKSRLLSDRFSAERPKGSFSTLEIQRTEQGDSAMYLCASTWTGVNTEAFFGQGTRLTVV.

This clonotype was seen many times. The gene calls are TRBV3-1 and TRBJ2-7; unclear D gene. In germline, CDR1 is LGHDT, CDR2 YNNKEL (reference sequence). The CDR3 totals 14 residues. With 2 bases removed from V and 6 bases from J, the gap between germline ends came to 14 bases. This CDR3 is CASSQRTDLFEQYF. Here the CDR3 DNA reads TGTGCCAGCAGCCAAAGGACCGACCTATTCGAGCAGTACTTC.

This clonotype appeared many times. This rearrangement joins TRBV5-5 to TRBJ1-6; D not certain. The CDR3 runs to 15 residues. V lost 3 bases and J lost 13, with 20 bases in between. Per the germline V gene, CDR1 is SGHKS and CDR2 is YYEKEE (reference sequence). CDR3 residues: CASSSGETIIRPLHF. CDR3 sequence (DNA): TGTGCCAGCAGCTCAGGAGAAACTATAATTCGGCCCCTCCACTTT. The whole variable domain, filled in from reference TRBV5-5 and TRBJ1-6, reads DAGVTQSPTHLIKTRGQQVTLRCSPISGHKSVSWYQQVLGQGPQFIFQYYEKEERGRGNFPDRFSARQFPNYSSELNVNALLLGDSALYLCASSSGETIIRPLHFGNGTRLTVT.

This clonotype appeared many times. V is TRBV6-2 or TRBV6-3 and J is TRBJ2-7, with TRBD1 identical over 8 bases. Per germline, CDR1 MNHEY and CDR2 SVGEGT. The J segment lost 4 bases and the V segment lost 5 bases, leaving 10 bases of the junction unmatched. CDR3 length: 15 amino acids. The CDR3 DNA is TGTGCCAGCAGTCCCTCCGGGACAGGTTCTTACGAGCAGTACTTC. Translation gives CASSPSGTGSYEQYF.

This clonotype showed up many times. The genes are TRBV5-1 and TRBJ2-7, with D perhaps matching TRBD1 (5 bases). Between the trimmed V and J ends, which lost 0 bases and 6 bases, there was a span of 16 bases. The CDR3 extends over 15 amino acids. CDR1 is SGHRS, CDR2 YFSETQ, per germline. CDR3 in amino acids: CASSLGTNIDSEQYF. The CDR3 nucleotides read TGCGCCAGCAGCTTGGGTACTAATATAGACAGCGAGCAGTACTTC.

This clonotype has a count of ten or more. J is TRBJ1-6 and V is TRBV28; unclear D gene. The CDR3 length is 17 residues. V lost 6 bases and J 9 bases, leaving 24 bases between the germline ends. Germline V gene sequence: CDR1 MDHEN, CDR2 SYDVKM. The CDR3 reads CASSLGYPGAESSPLHF. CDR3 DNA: TGTGCCAGCAGCCTAGGGTATCCTGGAGCTGAGAGTTCACCCCTCCACTTT.

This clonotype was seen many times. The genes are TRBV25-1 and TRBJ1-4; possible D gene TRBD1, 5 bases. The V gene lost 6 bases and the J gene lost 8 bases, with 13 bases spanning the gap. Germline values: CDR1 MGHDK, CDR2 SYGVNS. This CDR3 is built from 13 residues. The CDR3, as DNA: TGTGCCAGCAGACGAGGGGCGGAGGAAAAACTGTTTTTT. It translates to CASRRGAEEKLFF.

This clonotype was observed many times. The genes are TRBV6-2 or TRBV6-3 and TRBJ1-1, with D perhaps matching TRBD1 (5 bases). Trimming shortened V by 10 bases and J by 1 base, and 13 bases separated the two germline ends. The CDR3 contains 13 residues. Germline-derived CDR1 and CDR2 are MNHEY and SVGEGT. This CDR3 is CATRAGRNTEAFF. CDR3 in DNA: TGTGCCACCAGGGCAGGGAGGAACACTGAAGCTTTCTTT.

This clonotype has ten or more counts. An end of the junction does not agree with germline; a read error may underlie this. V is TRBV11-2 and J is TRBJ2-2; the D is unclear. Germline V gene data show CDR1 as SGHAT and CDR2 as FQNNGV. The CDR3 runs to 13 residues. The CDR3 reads CVSSSLVRGELFF. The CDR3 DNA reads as TGTGTCAGCAGCTCGCTCGTTCGGGGGGAGCTGTTTTTT.

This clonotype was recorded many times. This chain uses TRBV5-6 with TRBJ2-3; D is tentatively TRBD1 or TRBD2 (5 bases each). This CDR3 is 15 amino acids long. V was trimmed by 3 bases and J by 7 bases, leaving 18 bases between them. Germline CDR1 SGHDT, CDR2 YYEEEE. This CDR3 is CASSYGTPIAYTQYF. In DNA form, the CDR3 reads TGTGCCAGCAGCTACGGGACCCCCATCGCGTATACGCAGTATTTT.

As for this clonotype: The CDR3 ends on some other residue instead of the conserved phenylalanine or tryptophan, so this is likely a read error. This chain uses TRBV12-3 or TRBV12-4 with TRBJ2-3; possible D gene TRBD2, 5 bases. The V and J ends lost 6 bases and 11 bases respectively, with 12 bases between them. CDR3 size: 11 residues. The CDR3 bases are TGTGCCAGCAGCGCTAGCCAGGTGCAGTATTAT. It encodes CASSASQVQYY.

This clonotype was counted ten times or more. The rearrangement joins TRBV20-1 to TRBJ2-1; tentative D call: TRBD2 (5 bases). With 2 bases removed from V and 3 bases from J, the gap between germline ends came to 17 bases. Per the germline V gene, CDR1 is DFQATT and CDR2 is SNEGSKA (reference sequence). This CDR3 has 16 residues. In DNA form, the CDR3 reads TGCAGTGCTAGACCTATCCTAGCATCTGGCTACAATGAGCAGTTCTTC. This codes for CSARPILASGYNEQFF.

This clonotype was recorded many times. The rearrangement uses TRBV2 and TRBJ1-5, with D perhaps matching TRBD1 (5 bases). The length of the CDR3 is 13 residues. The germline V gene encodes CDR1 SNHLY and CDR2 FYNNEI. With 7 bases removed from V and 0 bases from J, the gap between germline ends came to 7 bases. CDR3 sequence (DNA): TGTGCCAGCAAACAGGATAGCAATCAGCCCCAGCATTTT. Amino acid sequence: CASKQDSNQPQHF.

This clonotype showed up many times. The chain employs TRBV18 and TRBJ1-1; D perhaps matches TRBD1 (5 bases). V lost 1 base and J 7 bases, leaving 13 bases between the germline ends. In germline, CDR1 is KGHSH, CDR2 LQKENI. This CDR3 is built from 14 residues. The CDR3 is CASSPLYGADEAFF. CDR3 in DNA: TGTGCCAGCTCACCACTGTATGGGGCAGATGAAGCTTTCTTT.

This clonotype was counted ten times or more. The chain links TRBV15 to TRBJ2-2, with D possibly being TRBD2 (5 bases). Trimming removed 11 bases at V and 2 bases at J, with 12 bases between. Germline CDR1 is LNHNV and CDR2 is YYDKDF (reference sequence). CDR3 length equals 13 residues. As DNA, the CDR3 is TGTGCCTACCAGGACTCAAACACCGGGGAGCTGTTTTTT. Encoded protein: CAYQDSNTGELFF.

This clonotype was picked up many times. CDR3 coding DNA: TGTGCCAGCAGTTTAAAAGGGGTGGAGGGTCAGCCCCAGCATTTT. This gives the protein CASSLKGVEGQPQHF. This chain connects TRBV12-3 or TRBV12-4 to TRBJ1-5, with D tentatively TRBD1 (5 bases). Trimming took off 2 bases at V and 6 bases at J, with 14 bases between the two ends. The CDR3 consists of 15 residues.

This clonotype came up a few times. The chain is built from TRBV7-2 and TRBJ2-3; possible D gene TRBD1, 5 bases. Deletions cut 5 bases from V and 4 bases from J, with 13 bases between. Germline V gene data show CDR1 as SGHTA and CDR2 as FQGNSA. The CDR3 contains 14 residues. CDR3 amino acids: CASSATQGADTQYF. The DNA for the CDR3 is TGTGCCAGCAGCGCCACGCAGGGCGCAGATACGCAGTATTTT.

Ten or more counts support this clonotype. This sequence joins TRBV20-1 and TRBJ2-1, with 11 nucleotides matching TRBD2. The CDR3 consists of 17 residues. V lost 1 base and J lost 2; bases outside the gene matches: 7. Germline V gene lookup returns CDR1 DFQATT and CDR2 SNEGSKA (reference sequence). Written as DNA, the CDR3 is TGCAGTGCTAGAGTATTAGCGGGAGGGGGTACCTACAATGAGCAGTTCTTC. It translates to CSARVLAGGGTYNEQFF.

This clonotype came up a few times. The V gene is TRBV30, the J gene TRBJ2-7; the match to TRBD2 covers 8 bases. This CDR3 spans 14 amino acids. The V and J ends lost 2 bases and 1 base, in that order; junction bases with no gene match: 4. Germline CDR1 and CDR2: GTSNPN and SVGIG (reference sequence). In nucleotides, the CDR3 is TGTGCCTGGAGTATTAGCGGGAATTCCTACGAGCAGTACTTC. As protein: CAWSISGNSYEQYF.

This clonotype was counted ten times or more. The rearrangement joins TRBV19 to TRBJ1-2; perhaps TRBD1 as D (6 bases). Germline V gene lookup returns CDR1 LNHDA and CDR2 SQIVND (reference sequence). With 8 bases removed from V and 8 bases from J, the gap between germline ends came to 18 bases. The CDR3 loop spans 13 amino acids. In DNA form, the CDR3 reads TGTGCCAGTTCGGGACAATTTTTCCGAGGCTACACCTTC. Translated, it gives CASSGQFFRGYTF.

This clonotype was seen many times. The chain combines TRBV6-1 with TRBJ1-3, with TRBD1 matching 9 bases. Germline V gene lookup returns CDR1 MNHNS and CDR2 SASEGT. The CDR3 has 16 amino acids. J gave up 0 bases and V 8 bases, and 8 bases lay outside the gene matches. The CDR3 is CASHPTGGTSGNTIYF. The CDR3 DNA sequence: TGTGCCAGCCACCCCACAGGGGGCACCTCTGGAAACACCATATATTTT.